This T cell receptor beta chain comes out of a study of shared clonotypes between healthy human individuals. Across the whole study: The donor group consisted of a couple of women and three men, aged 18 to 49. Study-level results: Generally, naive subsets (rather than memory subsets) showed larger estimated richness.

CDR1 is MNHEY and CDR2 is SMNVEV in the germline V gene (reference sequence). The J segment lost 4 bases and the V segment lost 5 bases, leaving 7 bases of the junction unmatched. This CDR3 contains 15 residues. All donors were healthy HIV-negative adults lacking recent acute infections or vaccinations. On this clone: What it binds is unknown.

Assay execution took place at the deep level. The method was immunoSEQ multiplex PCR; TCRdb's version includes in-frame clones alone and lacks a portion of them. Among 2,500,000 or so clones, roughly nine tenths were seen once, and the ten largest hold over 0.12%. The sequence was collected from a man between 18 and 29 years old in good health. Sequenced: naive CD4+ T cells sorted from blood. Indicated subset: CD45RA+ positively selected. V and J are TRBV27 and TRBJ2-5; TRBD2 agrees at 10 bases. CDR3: CASSALAGEGETQYF. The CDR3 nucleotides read TGTGCCAGCAGTGCCCTAGCGGGGGAGGGAGAGACCCAGTACTTC.